Listed below are T cell receptor beta chains from one sample, sequenced in a study of vaccination effects on CD4 cells after COVID-19. The protocol was immunoSEQ multiplex PCR, while the TCRdb copy is restricted to in-frame clones and leaves out a portion. The profile shows 15,000 or so clones, 76% of them singletons. Their antigens remain unidentified. The specimen was CD4+ T cells from PBMCs cultured with HCoV-229E spike peptides, collected before COVID-19 vaccination. The origin of the receptors is a human donor who received a COVID-19 vaccine. The CDR3 runs from the conserved cysteine through the conserved F or W. Each record gives: D gene, clone size, J gene, V gene, CDR3 protein, CDR3 DNA. A D gene is named only where the DNA matches it firmly. Only some rows state a clone size, as once, few, many or a class for expanded clones.

NA | NA | TRBJ1-2 | TRBV3-1/TRBV3-2 | CASSQGVSGRGYTF | TGTGCCAGCAGCCAAGGGGTATCGGGGCGAGGCTACACCTTC
NA | once | TRBJ1-5 | TRBV19 | CASRTDSNQPQHF | TGTGCCAGTCGAACAGATAGCAATCAGCCCCAGCATTTT
NA | NA | TRBJ1-3 | TRBV11-2 | CASSLEPSGNTIYF | TGTGCCAGCAGCTTGGAGCCCTCTGGAAACACCATATATTTT
TRBD1 | NA | TRBJ1-5 | TRBV30 | CAWRLAGTGDQPQHF | TGTGCCTGGAGACTAGCCGGGACAGGGGATCAGCCCCAGCATTTT
NA | NA | TRBJ2-7 | TRBV5-8 | CASSLGGVGIYEQYF | TGTGCCAGCAGCCTGGGAGGTGTGGGCATCTACGAGCAGTACTTC
TRBD2 | NA | TRBJ2-2 | TRBV11-2 | CASSLEPGGNGELFF | TGTGCCAGCAGCTTAGAACCGGGGGGGAACGGGGAGCTGTTTTTT
TRBD1 | NA | TRBJ2-2 | TRBV5-8 | CASSRQGLDTGELFF | TGTGCCAGCAGCCGACAGGGGTTAGACACCGGGGAGCTGTTTTTT
NA | NA | TRBJ2-1 | TRBV5-1 | CASSLGSARYNEQFF | TGCGCCAGCAGCTTGGGAAGCGCTAGATACAATGAGCAGTTCTTC
TRBD1 | NA | TRBJ1-2 | TRBV5-1 | CASSLENRGLSFF | TGCGCCAGCAGCTTGGAGAACAGGGGCCTTTCCTTCTTC
NA | NA | TRBJ2-1 | TRBV5-1 | CASSLVAEPYNEQFF | TGCGCCAGCAGCTTGGTAGCGGAACCCTACAATGAGCAGTTCTTC
TRBD2 | NA | TRBJ2-1 | TRBV15 | CATSRASGGLEQFF | TGTGCCACCAGCAGAGCTAGCGGGGGGCTTGAGCAGTTCTTC
NA | NA | TRBJ1-6 | TRBV19 | CASRFGRYNSPLHF | TGTGCCAGTAGGTTTGGCAGGTATAATTCACCCCTCCACTTT
NA | few | TRBJ2-2 | TRBV27 | CASSFRIGELFF | TGTGCCAGCAGTTTTAGGATCGGGGAGCTGTTTTTT
NA | NA | TRBJ1-2 | TRBV19 | CASSKSWVSQEGYTF | TGTGCCAGTAGTAAGAGCTGGGTTTCGCAGGAGGGCTACACCTTC
NA | NA | TRBJ1-1 | TRBV18 | CASSPGRATNTEAFF | TGTGCCAGCTCACCAGGGAGGGCCACGAACACTGAAGCTTTCTTT
TRBD1 | NA | TRBJ1-6 | TRBV7-9 | CASSFTTGFAYNSPLHF | TGTGCCAGCAGCTTCACGACAGGGTTCGCCTATAATTCACCCCTCCACTTT
NA | once | TRBJ1-1 | TRBV14 | CASSPLTALNTEAFF | TGTGCCAGCAGCCCCTTGACCGCGTTGAACACTGAAGCTTTCTTT
NA | NA | TRBJ2-7 | TRBV5-6 | CASSLGLHGDYEQYF | TGTGCCAGCAGCTTGGGGCTCCATGGGGATTACGAGCAGTACTTC
TRBD2 | NA | TRBJ2-1 | TRBV5-5 | CASSPGAGENHNEQFF | TGTGCCAGCAGCCCGGGAGCGGGGGAAAACCACAATGAGCAGTTCTTC
NA | NA | TRBJ2-3 | TRBV7-3 | CASSLGGGADTQYF | TGTGCCAGCAGCTTGGGCGGGGGCGCAGATACGCAGTATTTT
TRBD1 | NA | TRBJ1-2 | TRBV28 | CASSLLQGNGYTF | TGTGCCAGCAGTCTGCTACAGGGGAATGGCTACACCTTC
NA | NA | TRBJ2-1 | TRBV3-1/TRBV3-2 | CASSPHRGSSGGAYNEQFF | TGTGCCAGCAGCCCCCACAGGGGCTCTAGCGGCGGAGCTTACAATGAGCAGTTCTTC
NA | NA | TRBJ1-2 | TRBV3-1/TRBV3-2 | CASSRANRDVHYGYTF | TGTGCCAGCAGCCGAGCGAACCGGGACGTACACTATGGCTACACCTTC
NA | NA | TRBJ2-2 | TRBV6-4 | CASSEQGRTGELFF | TGTGCCAGCAGTGAGCAGGGGCGGACCGGGGAGCTGTTTTTT
TRBD1 | NA | TRBJ2-7 | TRBV4-2 | CASSQGQGDYEQYF | TGTGCCAGCAGCCAAGGACAGGGAGATTACGAGCAGTACTTC
NA | few | TRBJ2-3 | TRBV5-4 | CASSGLRTDTQYF | TGTGCCAGCAGCGGACTACGCACAGATACGCAGTATTTT
TRBD1 | NA | TRBJ1-1 | TRBV3-1/TRBV3-2 | CASSLGTGPNTEAFF | TGTGCCAGCAGCCTAGGGACAGGGCCGAACACTGAAGCTTTCTTT
NA | NA | TRBJ1-1 | TRBV3-1/TRBV3-2 | CASSQVESARNTEAFF | TGTGCCAGCAGCCAAGTAGAGAGTGCCAGGAACACTGAAGCTTTCTTT
TRBD2 | NA | TRBJ2-3 | TRBV12-5 | CASANRGGSQYF | TGTGCTAGTGCCAACCGCGGGGGGTCGCAGTATTTT
NA | NA | TRBJ2-7 | TRBV4-2 | CASSQGSGGSYEQYF | TGTGCCAGCAGCCAAGGCAGCGGCGGCTCCTACGAGCAGTACTTC
NA | NA | TRBJ1-5 | TRBV4-1 | CASSPLNRGLNQPQHF | TGCGCCAGCAGCCCATTAAACCGGGGCCTCAATCAGCCCCAGCATTTT
NA | NA | TRBJ2-7 | TRBV29-1 | CPSVTYEQYF | TGCCCTTCCGTTACCTACGAGCAGTACTTC
NA | NA | TRBJ1-2 | TRBV3-1/TRBV3-2 | CASSQGYYGYTF | TGTGCCAGCAGCCAGGGGTACTATGGCTACACCTTC
NA | few | TRBJ1-2 | TRBV4-1 | CASSQEETSYGYTF | TGCGCCAGCAGCCAAGAGGAGACTTCTTATGGCTACACCTTC
NA | NA | TRBJ1-2 | TRBV3-1/TRBV3-2 | CASSQPSVAQYGYTF | TGTGCCAGCAGCCAACCCTCGGTAGCACAATATGGCTACACCTTC
NA | NA | TRBJ1-5 | TRBV15 | CATSREAGPHQPQHF | TGTGCCACCAGCAGAGAAGCGGGGCCTCATCAGCCCCAGCATTTT
NA | NA | TRBJ2-3 | TRBV10-3 | CAIKHGGLTDTQYF | TGTGCCATCAAGCACGGAGGGCTCACAGATACGCAGTATTTT
NA | NA | TRBJ2-2 | TRBV12-1 | CASSFTSGGAIDTGELFF | TGTGCCAGCAGCTTCACTAGCGGGGGGGCGATTGACACCGGGGAGCTGTTTTTT
NA | NA | TRBJ1-1 | TRBV20-1 | CSAKVEAFF | TGCAGTGCTAAAGTTGAAGCTTTCTTT
TRBD2 | once | TRBJ2-3 | TRBV9 | CASSVGSGGISTDTQYF | TGTGCCAGCAGCGTCGGTAGCGGGGGTATTAGCACAGATACGCAGTATTTT
NA | NA | TRBJ1-2 | TRBV6-5 | CASSLTGTPANYGYTF | TGTGCCAGCAGTTTGACAGGAACCCCCGCTAACTATGGCTACACCTTC
TRBD2 | few | TRBJ2-7 | TRBV3-1/TRBV3-2 | CASRGGTSGYPSYEQYF | TGTGCCAGCAGAGGAGGGACTAGCGGATACCCCTCCTACGAGCAGTACTTC
NA | NA | TRBJ2-5 | TRBV3-1/TRBV3-2 | CASSQGTVQETQYF | TGTGCCAGCAGCCAAGGGACAGTCCAAGAGACCCAGTACTTC
NA | NA | TRBJ1-2 | TRBV4-1 | CASSQEPRGDYGYTF | TGCGCCAGCAGCCAAGAGCCCAGGGGTGACTATGGCTACACCTTC
NA | NA | TRBJ2-5 | TRBV6-2/TRBV6-3 | CASSRAKRSGPFGQETQYF | TGTGCCAGCAGTCGCGCGAAACGATCCGGACCGTTCGGGCAAGAGACCCAGTACTTC
NA | NA | TRBJ2-7 | TRBV11-3 | CASSQDSFISYEQYF | TGTGCCAGCAGCCAAGACAGTTTTATCTCCTACGAGCAGTACTTC
TRBD1 | NA | TRBJ1-1 | TRBV6-4 | CASRRGQLKVNTEAFF | TGTGCCAGCAGGAGGGGACAGTTGAAAGTGAACACTGAAGCTTTCTTT
TRBD1 | NA | TRBJ2-5 | TRBV4-1 | CASSQEGRGRGETQYF | TGCGCCAGCAGCCAAGAGGGCAGGGGGCGCGGAGAGACCCAGTACTTC
TRBD1 | few | TRBJ2-7 | TRBV28 | CASSLSGQGIPYEQYF | TGTGCCAGCAGTTTATCTGGACAGGGGATACCCTACGAGCAGTACTTC